This T cell receptor beta chain was captured by sequencing in a study of high-grade serous ovarian cancer treatment subgroups. Study overall: Each sample yielded on average about 7,000 unique TCR beta rearrangements from over 12,000 reads.

V was pared by 5 bases and J by 8 bases, with 10 bases of the junction left unmatched. The CDR3 is 15 amino acids. In germline, CDR1 is SGHVS, CDR2 FQNEAQ. Tumor samples were obtained before definitive surgery or chemotherapy. With regard to this clone: What it binds is unknown.

Study conclusions and caveats: The analyses considered CDR3 and ignored CDR1 and CDR2. Different patients shared almost no repertoire; same-patient tumors shared about 0.095 to 0.79.

Sequencing used immunoSEQ multiplex PCR; TCRdb keeps in-frame clones, though not all of them. The sample gives about 5,700 clones, around 80% of which show up once; about 10% is in the top ten. Material for sequencing was tumor tissue. The chain joins TRBV7-8 to TRBJ1-4, with 8 bases matching TRBD1. The source is a human donor with high-grade serous ovarian cancer. The CDR3 coding sequence is TGTGCCAGCAGCCAGGGGGCAGGGGGGGACGAAAAACTGTTTTTT. Its protein product is CASSQGAGGDEKLFF.